One and the same sample provided the 15 T cell receptor beta chains below, sequenced in a study of T-cell memory formation after mild COVID-19. TCRdb used MiXCR to reprocess the 5' RACE reads, holding one entry per CDR3 protein. The sample gives 190,000 or so distinct CDR3 sequences, over 20% of which show up once; 20% to 25% is in the top ten. Sequencing was done on a sample of PBMCs or a T cell subset sorted from them (not recorded which). These receptor sequences come from an adult woman who had mild COVID-19 (a few samples of this study predate the infection). Cell type and time point are not known.

This clonotype was seen more than once but under ten times. The chain employs TRBV5-6 and TRBJ2-1; 7 nucleotides agree with TRBD1. Germline trimming cut 1 base from V and 3 bases from J; bases unmatched to any gene: 7. Germline V lookup: CDR1 SGHDT, CDR2 YYEEEE. The CDR3 contains 16 residues. In DNA, the CDR3 is TGTGCCAGCAGCTTGTGGAGGACAGGCGTCTACAATGAGCAGTTCTTC. Its protein product is CASSLWRTGVYNEQFF.

The chain carries TRBV11-2 and TRBJ2-1; weak D call: TRBD2 (5 bases). The V and J ends lost 5 bases and 6 bases respectively, with 8 bases between them. Germline lookup yields CDR1 SGHAT and CDR2 FQNNGV. CDR3 length: 12 residues. The CDR3 DNA sequence: TGTGCCAGCAGCACTAGATTCAATGAGCAGTTCTTC. This codes for CASSTRFNEQFF.

The table lists this clonotype with a few counts. The chain carries TRBV4-1 and TRBJ2-1; a weak D match, TRBD2 (6 bases). Germline V lookup: CDR1 MGHRA, CDR2 YSYEKL. This CDR3 is built from 17 residues. Trimming left V 0 bases short and J 3 bases short, with 15 bases between. DNA of the CDR3: TGCGCCAGCAGCCAAGATCCGGGTAGCGGCGACTACAATGAGCAGTTCTTC. The encoded protein is CASSQDPGSGDYNEQFF.

This clonotype came up a few times. The chain has TRBV6-5 and TRBJ2-1; D might be TRBD1 or TRBD2, each matching 5 bases. This CDR3 contains 15 residues. Germline CDR1 is MNHEY and CDR2 is SVGAGI. Trimming took 3 bases from V and 9 from J, leaving 18 bases between them. In nucleotides, the CDR3 is TGTGCCAGCAGTTATACCCCGGGGCCTGCAGTTGAGCAGTTCTTC. Its protein is CASSYTPGPAVEQFF.

The J gene is TRBJ2-2, the V gene TRBV6-5, with TRBD1 matching 10 bases. CDR3 length equals 14 residues. The trim removed 4 bases at V and 6 bases at J, leaving 2 bases unmatched. The germline gives CDR1 MNHEY, CDR2 SVGAGI. The CDR3 DNA reads as TGTGCCAGCAGTTTGGGACAGGGGCCCGGGGAGCTGTTTTTT. Protein product: CASSLGQGPGELFF.

This clonotype was counted a single time. The V call is TRBV9, the J call TRBJ2-2; D is perhaps TRBD1 (5 bases). Germline CDR1 SGDLS, CDR2 YYNGEE. This CDR3 is built from 16 residues. V shed 0 bases and J shed 1 base, with 10 bases lying between them. The CDR3 loop is CASSVGVQGNTGELFF. DNA of the CDR3: TGTGCCAGCAGCGTAGGGGTGCAGGGGAACACCGGGGAGCTGTTTTTT.

The chain couples TRBV29-1 to TRBJ2-7; D perhaps matches TRBD2 (6 bases). The CDR3 is 12 amino acids. Deletions cut 1 base from V and 3 bases from J, with 7 bases between. CDR1 is SQVTM, CDR2 ANQGSEA, per germline. The CDR3 DNA reads as TGCAGCGTTGAAGGGCGGGACTACGAGCAGTACTTC. This sequence encodes CSVEGRDYEQYF.

This clonotype was counted between two and nine times. The genes are TRBV7-3 and TRBJ2-7; 11 nucleotides match TRBD1. CDR3 length: 17 amino acids. With V trimmed by 2 bases and J by 1 base, 7 bases remained unmatched. Germline CDR1 and CDR2: SGHTA and FQGTGA. The CDR3 here is CASSLGTGGAKSYEQYF. Written as DNA, the CDR3 is TGTGCCAGCAGCTTAGGGACAGGGGGAGCGAAGTCCTACGAGCAGTACTTC. Using reference TRBV7-3 and TRBJ2-7 for the parts outside the CDR3, the full variable domain is GAGVSQTPSNKVTEKGKYVELRCDPISGHTALYWYRQSLGQGPEFLIYFQGTGAADDSGLPNDRFFAVRPEGSVSTLKIQRTERGDSAVYLCASSLGTGGAKSYEQYFGPGTRLTVT.

This clonotype came up a few times. The V call is TRBV9, the J call TRBJ2-3, with D perhaps TRBD1 or TRBD2 (5 bases each). Germline V gene lookup returns CDR1 SGDLS and CDR2 YYNGEE. Trimming left V 7 bases short and J 0 bases short, with 15 bases between. The CDR3 has 15 amino acids. The CDR3 loop reads CASGTGTASTDTQYF. CDR3 sequence (DNA): TGTGCCAGCGGAACCGGGACGGCTAGCACAGATACGCAGTATTTT.

This clonotype was detected only a few times. The rearrangement uses TRBV29-1 and TRBJ2-7; D gene ambiguous. Germline V lookup: CDR1 SQVTM, CDR2 ANQGSEA. The CDR3 length is 13 residues. Trimming shortened V by 3 bases and J by 0 bases, and 9 bases separated the two germline ends. CDR3 residues: CSVDLVGSYEQYF. The CDR3 DNA reads as TGCAGCGTTGACCTAGTGGGCTCCTACGAGCAGTACTTC.

This clonotype was seen a few times. This chain joins TRBV7-2 and TRBJ2-2; the D is unclear. Germline CDR1 is SGHTA and CDR2 is FQGNSA. V gave up 1 base and J gave up 3 bases, with 3 bases separating them. The CDR3 length is 13 residues. CDR3 protein: CASSLGHTGELFF. In DNA form, the CDR3 reads TGTGCCAGCAGCTTAGGACACACCGGGGAGCTGTTTTTT.

V usage is TRBV30 and J usage is TRBJ2-3; D is undetermined. The V end lost 4 bases, the J end lost 1 base, and 12 bases lay between the germline ends. The CDR3 consists of 14 residues. The V gene's germline CDR1 is GTSNPN and CDR2 SVGIG (reference sequence). CDR3: CAWTSGLGTDTQYF. The CDR3 DNA reads TGTGCCTGGACCAGTGGCTTGGGCACAGATACGCAGTATTTT.

This clonotype was picked up a small number of times. The chain is built from TRBV9 and TRBJ2-3, with TRBD2 matching 8 bases. Germline V gene lookup returns CDR1 SGDLS and CDR2 YYNGEE. Trimming took 0 bases from V and 2 from J; bases not matched to a gene: 2. The CDR3 runs 15 residues. CDR3 loop: CASSVAGGATDTQYF. The CDR3 DNA follows: TGTGCCAGCAGCGTAGCGGGGGGGGCCACAGATACGCAGTATTTT.

The V call is TRBV4-1, the J call TRBJ2-5; 10 bases align to TRBD2. The CDR3 is made up of 16 amino acids. The germline V gene encodes CDR1 MGHRA and CDR2 YSYEKL. The ends lost 5 bases at V and 5 bases at J; junction bases unmatched: 11. Here the CDR3 reads CASSNWSGGAGETQYF. In DNA, the CDR3 is TGCGCCAGCAGCAACTGGAGCGGGGGGGCCGGGGAGACCCAGTACTTC.

This clonotype was observed a handful of times. V gene TRBV9 combines with J gene TRBJ1-2, with D tentatively TRBD1 (6 bases). CDR3 length: 17 residues. V was cut by 3 bases and J by 2 bases, with 20 bases left in between. Germline-derived CDR1 and CDR2 are SGDLS and YYNGEE. DNA of the CDR3: TGTGCCAGCAGCGGATACAGGGCTCTCCCCGAAAACTATGGCTACACCTTC. Amino acids: CASSGYRALPENYGYTF.